The 21 T cell receptor beta chains reported below all come from one sample, sequenced in a study of blood T cell repertoires in COVID-19. Sequencing used immunoSEQ multiplex PCR; TCRdb keeps in-frame clones, though not all of them. The sample consists of approximately 110,000 clones, roughly 81% of them appearing once. Sequenced input: peripheral blood. These receptors originate from a man in his forties with acute or convalescent COVID-19.

The V call is TRBV28, the J call TRBJ2-7; 7 bases agree with TRBD1. With 2 bases clipped from V and 6 bases from J, the junction kept 4 bases outside the gene matches. The CDR3 length is 13 residues. CDR1 is MDHEN, CDR2 SYDVKM, per germline. The CDR3 DNA is TGTGCCAGCAGTTTAGGACAGGTCCGCGAGCAGTACTTC. Protein product: CASSLGQVREQYF.

Only one count was recorded for this clone. The V and J genes are TRBV5-4 and TRBJ2-5; a weak D match, TRBD2 (5 bases). Between the trimmed V and J ends, which lost 5 bases and 2 bases, there was a span of 13 bases. Germline-derived CDR1 and CDR2 are SGHNT and YYREEE (reference sequence). The CDR3 runs 14 residues. The CDR3 DNA sequence: TGTGCCAGCAGGGGAGTGTCCAGTCAAGAGACCCAGTACTTC. It is translated as CASRGVSSQETQYF.

The chain is built from TRBV19 and TRBJ2-1; 12 positions match TRBD1. The CDR3 extends over 17 amino acids. V shed 3 bases, J shed 2 bases, and the junction held 5 bases outside the gene matches. The germline CDR1 and CDR2 sequences are LNHDA and SQIVND (reference sequence). DNA for the CDR3: TGTGCCAGTAGTATCATGGGGACAGGGGGCCCCTACAATGAGCAGTTCTTC. This sequence encodes CASSIMGTGGPYNEQFF.

The gene calls are TRBV11-2 and TRBJ1-5, with 7 bases that match TRBD1. Per the germline V gene, CDR1 is SGHAT and CDR2 is FQNNGV. This CDR3 spans 14 amino acids. V lost 3 bases, J lost 3 bases, and 2 bases stayed unmatched. The CDR3, as DNA: TGTGCCAGCAGCTTGGGACAGAACAATCAGCCCCAGCATTTT. This translates into CASSLGQNNQPQHF.

This chain uses TRBV19 with TRBJ1-1, with D possibly matching TRBD1 (5 bases). The V end was cut by 1 base, the J end by 6 bases, with 9 bases between. Germline V gene data show CDR1 as LNHDA and CDR2 as SQIVND (reference sequence). The CDR3 spans 13 residues. The CDR3 loop is CASSIVGGAEAFF. The CDR3 nucleotides are TGTGCCAGTAGTATAGTCGGGGGGGCTGAAGCTTTCTTT.

V gene TRBV5-1 combines with J gene TRBJ2-3; 13 nucleotides agree with TRBD2. The length of the CDR3 is 16 residues. Germline assignment: CDR1 SGHRS and CDR2 YFSETQ. V dropped 0 bases and J dropped 10; count of bases not matched to a gene: 8. As DNA, the CDR3 is TGCGCCAGCAGCTTGGGACTAGCGGGGGGTTTGATGGCGCAGTATTTT. This gives the protein CASSLGLAGGLMAQYF.

This chain connects TRBV6-6 to TRBJ2-1; D is perhaps TRBD1 (6 bases). Germline-derived CDR1 and CDR2 are MNHNY and SVGAGI (reference sequence). Trimming cost V 5 bases and J 0 bases, with 17 bases left between them. CDR3 length: 17 amino acids. Here the CDR3 DNA reads TGTGCCAGCAGTCCCCCGGGACACTCGAGCTCCTACAATGAGCAGTTCTTC. Translating gives CASSPPGHSSSYNEQFF.

J is TRBJ1-1 and V is TRBV12-5; D unclear. Germline CDR1 and CDR2: LGHNT and FRNRAP. There are 11 residues in the CDR3. Trimming shortened V by 4 bases and J by 6 bases, and 6 bases separated the two germline ends. CDR3 DNA: TGTGCTAGTGGTTCCGGTCCTGAAGCTTTCTTT. This gives the protein CASGSGPEAFF. Full variable domain (rest looked up from reference TRBV12-5 and TRBJ1-1): DARVTQTPRHKVTEMGQEVTMRCQPILGHNTVFWYRQTMMQGLELLAYFRNRAPLDDSGMPKDRFSAEMPDATLATLKIQPSEPRDSAVYFCASGSGPEAFFGQGTRLTVV.

The chain links TRBV7-2 to TRBJ2-7; 10 bases agree with TRBD1. Germline V gene data show CDR1 as SGHTA and CDR2 as FQGNSA. The J segment lost 3 bases and the V segment lost 2 bases, leaving 7 bases of the junction unmatched. This CDR3 is built from 16 residues. CDR3 coding DNA: TGTGCCAGCAGCTTAAGACTCCGGGACAGGGGCTACGAGCAGTACTTC. Its translation is CASSLRLRDRGYEQYF.

This chain joins TRBV6-5 and TRBJ2-5, with 12 bases aligning to TRBD2. Trimming cost V 6 bases and J 5 bases; bases outside gene matches: 7. Per germline, CDR1 MNHEY and CDR2 SVGAGI. This CDR3 is 15 amino acids long. In DNA form, the CDR3 reads TGTGCCAGCAGCCCGGGACTAGCGGGCCGGGAGACCCAGTACTTC. Translating gives CASSPGLAGRETQYF.

The rearrangement links TRBV21-1 to TRBJ2-3; the table's D gene call, TRBD2, was not cross checked with the DNA. TRBV21-1 corresponds to a pseudogene. The length of the CDR3 is 18 residues. The CDR3 DNA is TGTGCCAGCTCCGAGGGGGGAACTAGCGGTTCTAGCACAGATACGCAGTATTTT. It translates to CASSEGGTSGSSTDTQYF.

This chain joins TRBV23-1 and TRBJ2-1, with D tentatively TRBD2 (6 bases). TRBV23-1 is annotated as an ORF whose role is uncertain. The CDR3 has 15 residues. V gave up 9 bases and J gave up 3 bases, with 18 bases separating them. The CDR3 here is CASPTSPNLYNEQFF. CDR3 DNA: TGCGCCAGTCCGACTAGTCCTAACCTCTACAATGAGCAGTTCTTC.

The rearrangement joins TRBV25-1 to TRBJ2-3, with no clear D. The CDR3 is 11 amino acids. Germline values: CDR1 MGHDK, CDR2 SYGVNS. The V and J ends lost 4 bases and 10 bases respectively, with 9 bases between them. CDR3 protein: CASSGANAQYF. Here the CDR3 DNA reads TGTGCCAGCAGTGGCGCCAATGCGCAGTATTTT.

The rearrangement links TRBV7-9 to TRBJ2-3; possibly TRBD1 for D (6 bases). The CDR3 sequence is 16 residues long. Germline V gene data show CDR1 as SEHNR and CDR2 as FQNEAQ (reference sequence). Trimming removed 7 bases from V and 0 bases from J, with 17 bases in between. DNA for the CDR3: TGTGCCAGCACCCAACCTGGGGGCCCAAGCACAGATACGCAGTATTTT. Protein: CASTQPGGPSTDTQYF.

This sequence joins TRBV3-1 (or the pseudogene TRBV3-2) and TRBJ2-7, with TRBD1 as a possible D gene (5 bases). CDR3 length: 15 residues. Germline CDR1 is LGHDT and CDR2 is YNNKEL (reference sequence). Trimming took off 5 bases at V and 2 bases at J, with 16 bases between the two ends. CDR3 protein: CASSSRTHGAYEQYF. Here the CDR3 DNA reads TGTGCCAGCAGCTCAAGGACACATGGAGCCTACGAGCAGTACTTC.

CDR3 in amino acids: CASSLSGSVEAFF. The CDR3 nucleotides are TGTGCCAGCAGTTTATCCGGTTCGGTTGAAGCTTTCTTT. V and J are TRBV28 and TRBJ1-1; no clear D. The germline V gene encodes CDR1 MDHEN and CDR2 SYDVKM. Trimming pared 1 base from V and 7 bases from J, leaving 10 bases between. This CDR3 spans 13 amino acids.

A note on this clone: No DNA is shown, since the ends of the CDR3 on it are uncertain; the CDR3 is the one TCRdb lists. The chain employs TRBV7-2 and TRBJ1-2; the table calls TRBD1, which could not be checked here. The CDR3 extends over 11 residues, inclusive of both ends. Per germline, CDR1 SGHTA and CDR2 FQGNSA. CDR3 protein: CASSFGGGNTF.

V gene TRBV5-1 combines with J gene TRBJ2-7; TRBD2 matches at 7 bases. V lost 3 bases to trimming and J lost 2 bases; unmatched junction nucleotides: 8. The germline V gene encodes CDR1 SGHRS and CDR2 YFSETQ. The CDR3 spans 15 residues. The CDR3: CASSWAGGTTYEQYF. Written as DNA, the CDR3 is TGCGCCAGCAGCTGGGCCGGGGGGACCACCTACGAGCAGTACTTC.

The chain combines TRBV4-1 with TRBJ2-7; D is possibly TRBD2 (6 bases). The CDR3 extends over 16 amino acids. Germline V lookup: CDR1 MGHRA, CDR2 YSYEKL. With 1 base removed from V and 0 bases from J, the gap between germline ends came to 13 bases. The CDR3 reads CASSQVADGSSYEQYF. Written as DNA, the CDR3 is TGCGCCAGCAGCCAAGTCGCGGACGGGAGCTCCTACGAGCAGTACTTC.

Points on this clone: Since a much larger clone is just one base distant, this may be a read error. The same CDR3 arises from other DNA sequences in this sample as well. The chain links TRBV7-6 to TRBJ1-2, with no clear D. Trimming took 1 base from V and 2 from J, leaving 5 bases between them. The CDR3 has 13 amino acids. Looked up from germline, CDR1 is SGHVS and CDR2 is FNYEAQ. CDR3 nucleotides: TGTGCCAGCAGCTTAGGAGGGAACTATGGCTACACCTTC. Protein product: CASSLGGNYGYTF. Complete variable domain (other parts from reference TRBV7-6 and TRBJ1-2): GAGVSQSPRYKVTKRGQDVALRCDPISGHVSLYWYRQALGQGPEFLTYFNYEAQQDKSGLPNDRFSAERPEGSISTLTIQRTEQRDSAMYRCASSLGGNYGYTFGSGTRLTVV.

This chain uses TRBV30 with TRBJ2-7, with 10 bases matching TRBD2. CDR3 size: 16 residues. Germline-derived CDR1 and CDR2 are GTSNPN and SVGIG (reference sequence). Germline trimming cut 5 bases from V and 2 bases from J; bases unmatched to any gene: 12. The CDR3 protein is CAWQIAGGHVPYEQYF. As DNA, the CDR3 is TGTGCCTGGCAGATAGCGGGAGGTCATGTTCCCTACGAGCAGTACTTC.